This T cell receptor (beta chain) was profiled in a study of Ad26.COV2.S vaccination and SARS-CoV-2 variants. Treatment reported: around 19 received Ad26.COV2.S at low or high dose, single or two shots; about 5 received placebo; per-sample allocation not given. Sampling was done on day 63 after the first vaccine or placebo injection. Using immunoSEQ multiplex PCR, the repertoire was profiled, and TCRdb retains in-frame clones only, with some absent. The sample contains around 300,000 clones, about 89% of which appear only once. CDR3 length: 15 residues. The V end was cut by 1 base, the J end by 5 bases, with 11 bases between. The germline gives CDR1 LNHDA, CDR2 SQIVND (reference sequence).

The sequence was collected from a person between 18 and 60 years old who received the Ad26.COV2.S COVID-19 vaccine or a placebo. The specimen was peripheral blood, collected in a trial of Ad26.COV2.S vaccine versus placebo. The chain carries TRBV19 and TRBJ2-2; tentatively, D is TRBD1 or TRBD2 (6 bases each). The CDR3 spells CASSIATGRTGELFF. Written as DNA, the CDR3 is TGTGCCAGTAGTATAGCAACAGGGAGGACCGGGGAGCTGTTTTTT.